This T cell receptor (beta chain) is drawn from a study of identical twins. Regarding the study as a whole: Invariant T cells like MAIT and iNKT could partly confound the zero-insertion analyses.

Through template switching, a universal primer site was introduced, and the cDNA contained unique molecular identifiers. TCRdb redid the calling of the 5' RACE reads with MiXCR, one entry per CDR3 protein. The table has 500,000 to 550,000 distinct CDR3 sequences, approximately 20% seen once. To note about this clonotype: What it recognizes is unknown.

In addition, the sample was reused for a study of yellow fever vaccine responses in identical twins.

The sequencing input was CD4+ T cells sorted from blood. This receptor was identified in a woman aged 18-29 years in good health.

CDR3 region: CASSLALGREKLFF. CDR3 nucleotide sequence: TGTGCCAGCAGCTTAGCGCTGGGCAGGGAAAAACTGTTTTTT. The chain uses TRBV7-2 and TRBJ1-4; D is unclear. The V gene lost 0 bases and the J gene lost 8 bases, with 10 bases spanning the gap. This CDR3 is built from 14 residues. CDR1 and CDR2 from the germline V gene are SGHTA and FQGNSA.